This TCR beta chain was observed in a study of response to subunit inactivated influenza vaccine listed by TCRdb under 2018. For context, the study as a whole: To follow how T cells responded to a trivalent subunit inactivated influenza vaccine, the researchers relied on deep quantitative profiling of the T cell receptor repertoire.

Library generation was performed with RT-PCR. Sequencing relied on an Illumina HiSeq 2500. TCRdb took the public reads, trimmed them with fastp at Q25, ran MiXCR for clone calling and kept in-frame beta chains. CDR3 protein sequences are deduplicated, and each keeps its most common genes and DNA. Present in this sample are over 800,000 distinct CDR3 sequences, approximately 21% of which were seen just once. Together, the top ten hold 10% to 13% of the sample. Remarks on this clonotype: This receptor's antigen is unknown. No base quality values were provided; no much bigger clone lies one nucleotide off.

The trim is 4 bases for V and 4 bases for J, with a gap of 13 bases between the germline ends. Taken from the germline V gene (reference sequence), the CDR1 and CDR2 loops are SEHNR and FQNEAQ. The CDR3 holds 14 amino acids from the cysteine to the phenylalanine. The CDR3 DNA has 42 bases and is translated from base 1. Broad study findings and their caveats: The authors proposed that each seasonal influenza vaccination may bring in only a limited number of new T cells.

The sequences come from PBMCs from blood, collected 5 to 6 days after vaccination. Rearrangement joined TRBV7-9 to TRBJ2-5; a tentative D call is TRBD2 (5 bases match). This TCR derives from a man aged 50 or older who received an inactivated influenza vaccine. Donor details come from another sample of the same person, matched by shared clones. The DNA is TGTGCCAGCAGCTCCCCGGGATCAGCAGAGACCCAGTACTTC. This encodes CASSSPGSAETQYF. Joined to the reference TRBV7-9 and TRBJ2-5 proteins, this CDR3 gives the full variable domain: DTGVSQNPRHKITKRGQNVTFRCDPISEHNRLYWYRQTLGQGPEFLTYFQNEAQLEKSRLLSDRFSAERPKGSFSTLEIQRTEQGDSAMYLCASSSPGSAETQYFGPGTRLLVL.